By its share, the clone carrying this TCR beta chain is medium-sized (0.01 to 0.1%). Germline V CDR1 and CDR2: LNHNV, YYDKDF (reference sequence). The CDR3 is 19 amino acids. Trimming cost V 0 bases and J 1 base, with 22 bases left between them. Individually, cDNA molecules had unique molecular identifiers attached to them. TCRdb passed the 5' RACE reads through MiXCR, listing each CDR3 protein once. The data hold 35,000 to 45,000 distinct CDR3 sequences, with 9.9% observed a single time. These data are taken from a study of early T cells in non-severe SARS-CoV-2 infection. Sequenced material: whole blood. The rearrangement joins TRBV15 to TRBJ2-7, with D perhaps assigned TRBD1 or TRBD2 (5 bases each). This receptor was taken from an adult who was a healthcare worker with PCR-confirmed SARS-CoV-2 infection or an uninfected control (not recorded which). As DNA, the CDR3 is TGTGCCACCAGCAGAGACCTCAAAAGGGGACCTCCGGGGTCCTACGAGCAGTACTTC. Translating gives CATSRDLKRGPPGSYEQYF.